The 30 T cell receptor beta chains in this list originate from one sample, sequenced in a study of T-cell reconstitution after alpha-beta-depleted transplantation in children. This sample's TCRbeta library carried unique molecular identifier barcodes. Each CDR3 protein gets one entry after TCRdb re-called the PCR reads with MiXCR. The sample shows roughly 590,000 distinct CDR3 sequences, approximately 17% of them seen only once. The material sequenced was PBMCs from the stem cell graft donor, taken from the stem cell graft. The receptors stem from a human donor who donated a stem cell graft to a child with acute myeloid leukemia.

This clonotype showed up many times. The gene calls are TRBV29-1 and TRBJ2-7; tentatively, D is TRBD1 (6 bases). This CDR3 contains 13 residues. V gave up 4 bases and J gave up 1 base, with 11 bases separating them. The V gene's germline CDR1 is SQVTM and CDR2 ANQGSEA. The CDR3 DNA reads TGCAGCGTTGTATCAGGGGTATCCTACGAGCAGTACTTC. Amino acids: CSVVSGVSYEQYF.

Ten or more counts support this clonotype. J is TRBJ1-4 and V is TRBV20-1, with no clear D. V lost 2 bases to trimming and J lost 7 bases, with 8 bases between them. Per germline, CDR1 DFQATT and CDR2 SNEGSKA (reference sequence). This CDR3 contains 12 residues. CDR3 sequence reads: CSARTEGEKLFF. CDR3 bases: TGCAGTGCTAGAACCGAGGGTGAAAAACTGTTTTTT.

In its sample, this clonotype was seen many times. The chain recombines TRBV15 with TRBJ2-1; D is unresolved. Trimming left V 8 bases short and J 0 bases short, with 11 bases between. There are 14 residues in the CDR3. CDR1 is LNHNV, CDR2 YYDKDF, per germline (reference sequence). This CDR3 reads CATRSKGSYNEQFF. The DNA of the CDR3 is TGTGCCACCCGTTCTAAGGGCTCCTACAATGAGCAGTTCTTC.

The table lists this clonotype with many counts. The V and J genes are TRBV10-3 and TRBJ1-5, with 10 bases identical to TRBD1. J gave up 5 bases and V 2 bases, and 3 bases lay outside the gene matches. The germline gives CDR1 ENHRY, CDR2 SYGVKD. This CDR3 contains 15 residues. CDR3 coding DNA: TGTGCCATCAGTGAGCTCGGACAGGGGGATCAGCCCCAGCATTTT. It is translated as CAISELGQGDQPQHF.

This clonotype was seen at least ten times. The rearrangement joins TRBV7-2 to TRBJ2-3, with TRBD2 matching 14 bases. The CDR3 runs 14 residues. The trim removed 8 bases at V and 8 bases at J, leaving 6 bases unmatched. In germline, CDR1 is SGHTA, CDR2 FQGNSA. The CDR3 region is CASRSGLAGGTQYF. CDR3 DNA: TGTGCCAGCCGTAGCGGACTAGCGGGGGGTACGCAGTATTTT.

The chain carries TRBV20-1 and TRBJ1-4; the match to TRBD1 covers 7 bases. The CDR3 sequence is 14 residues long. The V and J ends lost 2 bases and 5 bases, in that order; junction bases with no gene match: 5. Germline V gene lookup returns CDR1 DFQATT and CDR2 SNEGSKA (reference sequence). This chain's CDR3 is CSARPGQLNEKLFF. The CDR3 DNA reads TGCAGTGCTAGACCGGGACAGTTAAATGAAAAACTGTTTTTT.

CDR3 sequence reads: CASSLGPGTTDTQYF. CDR3 DNA sequence: TGTGCCAGCAGTCTAGGACCGGGAACCACAGATACGCAGTATTTT. The J gene is TRBJ2-3, the V gene TRBV28, with a possible D match to TRBD2 (5 bases). Looked up from germline, CDR1 is MDHEN and CDR2 is SYDVKM. There are 15 residues in the CDR3. The V and J ends lost 5 bases and 2 bases respectively, with 14 bases between them.

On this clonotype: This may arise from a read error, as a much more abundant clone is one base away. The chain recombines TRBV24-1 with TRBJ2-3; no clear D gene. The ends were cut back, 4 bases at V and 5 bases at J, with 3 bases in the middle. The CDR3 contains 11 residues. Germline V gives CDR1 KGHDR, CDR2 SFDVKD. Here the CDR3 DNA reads TGTGCCACCAGTGACCAAGATACGCAGTATTTT. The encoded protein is CATSDQDTQYF.

CDR3 region: CASSTDDRGSLGEQYF. CDR3 sequence (DNA): TGCGCCAGCAGTACCGACGACAGGGGGAGTCTGGGCGAGCAGTACTTC. The chain is built from TRBV5-1 and TRBJ2-7; 9 bases fit TRBD1. In germline, CDR1 is SGHRS, CDR2 YFSETQ. The V and J ends lost 5 bases and 6 bases, in that order; junction bases with no gene match: 15. This CDR3 has 16 residues.

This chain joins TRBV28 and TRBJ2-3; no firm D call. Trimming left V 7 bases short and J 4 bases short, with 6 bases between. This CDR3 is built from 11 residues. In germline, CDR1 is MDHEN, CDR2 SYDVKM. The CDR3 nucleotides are TGTGCCAGCACTGGGGCAGATACGCAGTATTTT. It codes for CASTGADTQYF.

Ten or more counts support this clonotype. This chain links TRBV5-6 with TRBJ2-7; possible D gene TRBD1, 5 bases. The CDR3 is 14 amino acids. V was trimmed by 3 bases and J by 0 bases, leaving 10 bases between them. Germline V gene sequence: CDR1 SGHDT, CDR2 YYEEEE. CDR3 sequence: CASSWGASSYEQYF. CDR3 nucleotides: TGTGCCAGCAGCTGGGGCGCCAGCTCCTACGAGCAGTACTTC.

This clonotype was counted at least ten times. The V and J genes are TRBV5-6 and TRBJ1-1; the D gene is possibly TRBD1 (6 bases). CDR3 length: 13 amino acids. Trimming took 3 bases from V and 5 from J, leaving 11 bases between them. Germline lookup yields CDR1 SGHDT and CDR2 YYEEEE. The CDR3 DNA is TGTGCCAGCAGCTCCGACAGGCCTACTGAAGCTTTCTTT. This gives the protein CASSSDRPTEAFF.

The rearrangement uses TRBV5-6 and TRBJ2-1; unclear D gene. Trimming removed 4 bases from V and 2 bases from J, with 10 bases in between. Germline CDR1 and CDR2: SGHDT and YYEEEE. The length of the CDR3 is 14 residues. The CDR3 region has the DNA TGTGCCAGCAGCCCCCGTTATACCTACAATGAGCAGTTCTTC. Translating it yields CASSPRYTYNEQFF.

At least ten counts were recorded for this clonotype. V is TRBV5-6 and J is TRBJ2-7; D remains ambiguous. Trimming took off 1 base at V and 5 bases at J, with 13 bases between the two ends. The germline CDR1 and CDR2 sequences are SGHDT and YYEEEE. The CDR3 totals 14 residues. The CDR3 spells CASSLRWGYDEQYF. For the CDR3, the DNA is TGTGCCAGCAGCTTGCGTTGGGGTTATGACGAGCAGTACTTC.

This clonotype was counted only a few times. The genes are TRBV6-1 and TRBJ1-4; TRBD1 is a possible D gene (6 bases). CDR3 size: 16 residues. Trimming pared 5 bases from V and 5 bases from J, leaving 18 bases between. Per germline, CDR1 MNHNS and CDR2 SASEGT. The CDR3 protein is CASSKHGTPGNEKLFF. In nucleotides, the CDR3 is TGTGCCAGCAGTAAACATGGGACACCCGGAAATGAAAAACTGTTTTTT.

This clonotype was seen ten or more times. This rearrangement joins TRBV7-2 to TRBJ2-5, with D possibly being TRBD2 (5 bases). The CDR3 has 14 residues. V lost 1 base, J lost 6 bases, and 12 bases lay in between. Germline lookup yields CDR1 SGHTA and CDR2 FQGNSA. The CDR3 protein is CASSLGGLGKTQYF. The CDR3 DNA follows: TGTGCCAGCAGCTTAGGCGGACTGGGAAAGACCCAGTACTTC.

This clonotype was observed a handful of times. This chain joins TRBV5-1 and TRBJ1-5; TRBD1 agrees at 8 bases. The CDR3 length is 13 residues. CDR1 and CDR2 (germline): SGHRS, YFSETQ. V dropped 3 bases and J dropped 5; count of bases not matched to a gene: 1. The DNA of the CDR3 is TGCGCCAGCAGCTGGGGACAGGATCAGCCCCAGCATTTT. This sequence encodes CASSWGQDQPQHF.

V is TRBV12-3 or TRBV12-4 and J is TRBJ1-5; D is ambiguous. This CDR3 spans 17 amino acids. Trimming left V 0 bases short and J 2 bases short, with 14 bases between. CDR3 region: CASSLAQVPFGNQPQHF. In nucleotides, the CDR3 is TGTGCCAGCAGTTTAGCGCAGGTGCCCTTCGGCAATCAGCCCCAGCATTTT.

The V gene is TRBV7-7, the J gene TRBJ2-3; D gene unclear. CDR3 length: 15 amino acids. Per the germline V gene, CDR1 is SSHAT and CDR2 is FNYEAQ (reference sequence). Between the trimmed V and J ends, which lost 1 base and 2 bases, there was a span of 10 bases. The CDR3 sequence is CASSLEPGPTDTQYF. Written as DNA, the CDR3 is TGTGCCAGCAGCTTAGAACCGGGCCCCACAGATACGCAGTATTTT.

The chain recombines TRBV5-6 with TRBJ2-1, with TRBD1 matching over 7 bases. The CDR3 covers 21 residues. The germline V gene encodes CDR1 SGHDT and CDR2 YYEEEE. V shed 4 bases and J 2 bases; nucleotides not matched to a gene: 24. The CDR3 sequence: CASSPRVLDLNRDSPYNEQFF. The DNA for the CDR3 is TGTGCCAGCAGCCCTAGGGTCTTGGACCTAAACCGGGACAGCCCCTACAATGAGCAGTTCTTC.

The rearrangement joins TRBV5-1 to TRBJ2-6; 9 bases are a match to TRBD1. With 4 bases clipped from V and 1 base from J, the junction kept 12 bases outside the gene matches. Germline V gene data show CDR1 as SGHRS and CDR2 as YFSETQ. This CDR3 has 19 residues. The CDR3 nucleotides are TGCGCCAGCAGCCCCGGGACAGGGACTGGTTTATCTGGGGCCAACGTCCTGACTTTC. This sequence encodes CASSPGTGTGLSGANVLTF.

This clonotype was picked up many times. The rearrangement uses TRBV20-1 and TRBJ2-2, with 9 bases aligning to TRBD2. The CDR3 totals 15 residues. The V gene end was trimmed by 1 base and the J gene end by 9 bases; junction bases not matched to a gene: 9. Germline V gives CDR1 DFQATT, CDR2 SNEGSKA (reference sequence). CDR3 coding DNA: TGCAGTGCTAGAGTCCCTAGCGGGGAGGGAAGGGAGCTGTTTTTT. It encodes CSARVPSGEGRELFF.

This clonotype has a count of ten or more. The CDR3 is CASSVPGQTNTGELFF. CDR3 nucleotides: TGTGCCAGCAGTGTGCCGGGACAGACGAACACCGGGGAGCTGTTTTTT. The V and J genes are TRBV12-3 or TRBV12-4 and TRBJ2-2; TRBD1 matches at 7 bases. This CDR3 contains 16 residues. Trimming cost V 5 bases and J 0 bases; bases outside gene matches: 6.

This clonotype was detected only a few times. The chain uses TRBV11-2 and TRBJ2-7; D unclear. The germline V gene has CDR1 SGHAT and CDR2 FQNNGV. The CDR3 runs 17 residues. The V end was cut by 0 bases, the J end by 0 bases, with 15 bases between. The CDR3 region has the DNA TGTGCCAGCAGCTTAGATTTTTCGGGCATTAGCTCCTACGAGCAGTACTTC. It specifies CASSLDFSGISSYEQYF.

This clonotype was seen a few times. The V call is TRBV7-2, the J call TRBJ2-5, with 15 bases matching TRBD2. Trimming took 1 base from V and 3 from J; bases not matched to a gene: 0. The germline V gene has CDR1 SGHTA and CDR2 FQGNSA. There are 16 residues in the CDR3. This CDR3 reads CASSLGTSGGEETQYF. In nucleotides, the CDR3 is TGTGCCAGCAGCTTAGGGACTAGCGGGGGGGAAGAGACCCAGTACTTC.

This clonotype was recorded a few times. The CDR3 loop reads CASSWAPDNEQFF. In DNA form, the CDR3 reads TGTGCCAGCAGCTGGGCCCCGGACAATGAGCAGTTCTTC. The chain recombines TRBV7-3 with TRBJ2-1; no definite D call. Germline assignment: CDR1 SGHTA and CDR2 FQGTGA. V was cut by 4 bases and J by 5 bases, with 9 bases left in between. This CDR3 region has 13 residues.

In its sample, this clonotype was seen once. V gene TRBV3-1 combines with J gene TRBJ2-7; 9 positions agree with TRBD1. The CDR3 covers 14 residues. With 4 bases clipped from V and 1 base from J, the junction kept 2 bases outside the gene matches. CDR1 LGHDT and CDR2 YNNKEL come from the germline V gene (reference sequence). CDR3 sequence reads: CASSPTGGSYEQYV. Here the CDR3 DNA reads TGTGCCAGCAGCCCGACAGGGGGGTCCTACGAGCAGTACGTC.

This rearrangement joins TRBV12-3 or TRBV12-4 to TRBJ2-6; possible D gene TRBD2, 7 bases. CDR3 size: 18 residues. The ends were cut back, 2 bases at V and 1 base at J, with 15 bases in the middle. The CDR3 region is CASSLLRGAKSGANVLTF. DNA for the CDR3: TGTGCCAGCAGTTTACTTCGGGGGGCGAAGTCTGGGGCCAACGTCCTGACTTTC.

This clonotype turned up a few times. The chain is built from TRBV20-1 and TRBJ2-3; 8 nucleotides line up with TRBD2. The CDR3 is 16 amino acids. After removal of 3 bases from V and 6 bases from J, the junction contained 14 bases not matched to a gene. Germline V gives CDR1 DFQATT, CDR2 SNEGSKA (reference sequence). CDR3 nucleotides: TGCAGTGCTAGCACCACCGGGACTAGTGTCGGGGATACGCAGTATTTT. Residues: CSASTTGTSVGDTQYF.

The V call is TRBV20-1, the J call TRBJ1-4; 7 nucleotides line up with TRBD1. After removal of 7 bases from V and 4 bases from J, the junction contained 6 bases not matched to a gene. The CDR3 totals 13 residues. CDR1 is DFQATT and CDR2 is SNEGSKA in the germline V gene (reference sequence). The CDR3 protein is CSVRGQFNEKLFF. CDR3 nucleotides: TGCAGTGTCCGGGGACAGTTTAATGAAAAACTGTTTTTT.